This T cell receptor beta chain was captured in a study of CD8 T cells in ankylosing spondylitis (dated 2017 in TCRdb). About the study as a whole: The study profiled T cell receptor beta repertoires in healthy donors and ankylosing spondylitis patients to find disease-linked TCR variants. The full study cohort comprised about 25 ankylosing spondylitis patients and 85 to 120 healthy donors. Peripheral blood samples were taken, and synovial fluid was additionally collected from ankylosing spondylitis patients. General findings and caveats noted by the study authors: Some TCR beta motif variants had previously been reported in synovial fluid and blood of reactive arthritis patients, which suggested common disease-initiation mechanisms. The disease-linked clones were reported as significantly enriched in matched synovial fluid samples from ankylosing spondylitis patients. The disease-linked clones showed a CD8+ phenotype and occurred at relatively low frequencies in peripheral blood. A TCR beta motif of about 8 highly homologous amino acid variants appeared characteristic of blood from ankylosing spondylitis patients.

Data came from an Illumina HiSeq 2500. TCR beta libraries were prepared by quantitative 5'-RACE with molecular barcodes. Regarding the original processing steps: A new computational method, built on a probabilistic model of VDJ rearrangement, was used to identify disease-linked TCR variants. TCRdb redid the processing of the public reads, applying fastp at Q25 and MiXCR, and retained in-frame beta chains. Entries that share a CDR3 protein sequence are merged under the most common genes and DNA. TCRdb's processing, not the study's, gives the V and J calls here. This sample is represented by under 950,000 distinct CDR3 sequences; 15% to 20% of them were singletons. In total, the top ten clones hold approximately 18% of the sample. With respect to this clonotype: Its antigen is currently not known. Nothing much larger sits one base from this clone, and base qualities are not available.

The receptor was isolated from a male donor with ankylosing spondylitis. Material for sequencing was blood, either unsorted or a sorted T cell fraction (not recorded which).

The DNA sequence is as follows: TGCGCCAGCAGCCAAGTCGATTCACCCCTCCACTTT. The translation is CASSQVDSPLHF. The chain uses TRBV4-1 and TRBJ1-6, with the identity of the D gene unclear. V lost 1 base and J lost 8 bases; the stretch between them is 3 bases long. Its CDR3 holds 12 amino acids, cysteine through phenylalanine. CDR3 DNA only is kept here, 36 bases in frame from base 1. The germline V gene provides CDR1 MGHRA and CDR2 YSYEKL.